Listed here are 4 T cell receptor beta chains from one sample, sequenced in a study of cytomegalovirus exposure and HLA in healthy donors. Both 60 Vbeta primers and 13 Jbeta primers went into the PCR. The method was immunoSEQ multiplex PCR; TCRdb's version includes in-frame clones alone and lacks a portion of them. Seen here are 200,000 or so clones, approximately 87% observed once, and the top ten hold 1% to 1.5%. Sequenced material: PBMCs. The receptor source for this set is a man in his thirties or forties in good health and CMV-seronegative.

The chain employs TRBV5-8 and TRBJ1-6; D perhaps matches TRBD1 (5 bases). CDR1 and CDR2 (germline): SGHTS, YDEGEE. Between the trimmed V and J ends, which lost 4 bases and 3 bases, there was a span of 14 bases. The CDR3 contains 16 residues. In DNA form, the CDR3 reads TGTGCCAGCAGCGGATCGGGACTTGACTATAATTCACCCCTCCACTTT. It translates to CASSGSGLDYNSPLHF.

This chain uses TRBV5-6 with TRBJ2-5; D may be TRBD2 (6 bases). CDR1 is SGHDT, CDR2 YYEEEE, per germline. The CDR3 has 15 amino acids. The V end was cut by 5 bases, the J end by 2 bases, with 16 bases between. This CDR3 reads CASSFGVAGQETQYF. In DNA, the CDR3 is TGTGCCAGCAGTTTTGGGGTCGCGGGGCAAGAGACCCAGTACTTC.

The CDR3 loop is CASRFERDPYEQYF. CDR3 sequence (DNA): TGTGCCAGCAGATTCGAGCGGGACCCATACGAGCAGTACTTC. This chain uses TRBV6-1 with TRBJ2-7, with 7 nucleotides matching TRBD2. This CDR3 comprises 14 residues. Per germline, CDR1 MNHNS and CDR2 SASEGT. J lost 4 bases, V lost 6 bases, and 9 bases had no gene match.

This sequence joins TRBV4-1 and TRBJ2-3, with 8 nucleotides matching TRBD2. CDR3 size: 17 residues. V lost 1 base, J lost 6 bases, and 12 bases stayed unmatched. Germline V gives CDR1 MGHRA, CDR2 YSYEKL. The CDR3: CASSQVFNGGVGDTQYF. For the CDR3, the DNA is TGCGCCAGCAGCCAAGTGTTTAACGGGGGGGTGGGTGATACGCAGTATTTT.